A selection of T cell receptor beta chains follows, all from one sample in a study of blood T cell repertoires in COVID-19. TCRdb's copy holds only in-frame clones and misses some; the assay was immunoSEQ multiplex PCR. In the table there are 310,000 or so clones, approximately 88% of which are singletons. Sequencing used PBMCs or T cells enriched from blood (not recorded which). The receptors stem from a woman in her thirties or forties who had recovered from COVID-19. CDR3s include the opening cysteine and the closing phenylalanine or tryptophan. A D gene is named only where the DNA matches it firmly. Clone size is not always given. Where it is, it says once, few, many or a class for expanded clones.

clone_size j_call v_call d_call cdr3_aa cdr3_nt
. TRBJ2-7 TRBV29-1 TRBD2 CSVDAAGEGQYF TGCAGCGTTGACGCGGCGGGAGAGGGGCAGTACTTC
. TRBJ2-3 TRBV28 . CASSPTYTDTQYF TGTGCCAGCAGTCCCACCTACACAGATACGCAGTATTTT
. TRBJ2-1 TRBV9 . CASSVDGGHGINEQFF TGTGCCAGCAGCGTAGACGGCGGCCACGGGATCAATGAGCAGTTCTTC
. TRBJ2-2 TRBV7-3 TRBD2 CASSRLAGAGELFF TGTGCCAGCAGCAGGCTAGCGGGAGCCGGGGAGCTGTTTTTT
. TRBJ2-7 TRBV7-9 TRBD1 CASSLTGGLAYEQYF TGTGCCAGCAGCTTAACAGGGGGCCTTGCCTACGAGCAGTACTTC
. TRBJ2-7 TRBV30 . CAWRKEGIAYEQYF TGTGCCTGGAGAAAGGAGGGGATCGCCTACGAGCAGTACTTC
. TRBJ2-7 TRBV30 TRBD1 CAWSVGTGSTYEQYF TGTGCCTGGAGTGTTGGGACAGGGTCTACCTACGAGCAGTACTTC
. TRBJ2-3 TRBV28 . CASSRGVPDTQYF TGTGCCAGCAGTCGGGGAGTCCCAGATACGCAGTATTTT
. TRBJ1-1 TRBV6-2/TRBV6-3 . CASSSFGRAFF TGTGCCAGCAGTTCTTTTGGGCGAGCTTTCTTT
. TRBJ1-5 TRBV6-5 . CASSYEDSPLSHF TGTGCCAGCAGTTACGAGGACAGCCCGTTGTCACATTTT
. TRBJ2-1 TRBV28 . CASSLEWTKQFF TGTGCCAGCAGTTTAGAGTGGACTAAGCAGTTCTTC
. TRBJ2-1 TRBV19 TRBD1 CASSNRQGLGNEQFF TGTGCCAGTAGTAACCGACAGGGATTAGGCAATGAGCAGTTCTTC
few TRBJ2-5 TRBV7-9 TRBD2 CAGSQFSEDSGVRGTQYF TGTGCCGGCAGCCAGTTTTCGGAGGATAGCGGGGTTCGGGGGACCCAGTACTTC
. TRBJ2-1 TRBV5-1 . CASSIGNVGNRNNEQFF TGCGCCAGCAGTATCGGGAACGTGGGGAACCGTAACAATGAGCAGTTCTTC
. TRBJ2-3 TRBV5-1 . CASSFLAETDTQYF TGCGCCAGCAGCTTCTTAGCGGAGACAGATACGCAGTATTTT
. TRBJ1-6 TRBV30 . CAWSPGGTYNSPLHF TGTGCCTGGAGTCCGGGGGGTACCTATAATTCACCCCTCCACTTT
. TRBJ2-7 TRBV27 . CASGGPNSEQYF TGTGCCAGCGGAGGGCCGAACAGCGAGCAGTACTTC
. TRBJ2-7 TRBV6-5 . CASISGGQAYEQYF TGTGCCAGCATTAGTGGGGGCCAAGCCTACGAGCAGTACTTC
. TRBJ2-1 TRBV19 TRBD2 CASRGRASGRNEQFF TGTGCCAGTAGGGGGAGGGCTAGCGGGAGGAATGAGCAGTTCTTC
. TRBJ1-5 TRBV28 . CACGGGRREPQHF TGTGCCTGCGGCGGGGGGCGGAGGGAGCCCCAGCATTTT
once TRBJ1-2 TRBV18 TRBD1 CASSPPPSTGAYGYTF TGTGCCAGCTCACCACCCCCTTCCACAGGGGCCTATGGCTACACCTTC
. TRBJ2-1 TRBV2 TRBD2 CASSRTGGRGDEQFF TGTGCCAGCAGCCGCACGGGAGGGCGTGGCGATGAGCAGTTCTTC
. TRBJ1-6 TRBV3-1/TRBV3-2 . CASSQGWATGNSPLHF TGTGCCAGCAGCCAGGGTTGGGCAACAGGGAATTCACCCCTCCACTTT
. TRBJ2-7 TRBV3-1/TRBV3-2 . CASSQVSYEQYF TGTGCCAGCAGCCAAGTATCCTACGAGCAGTACTTC
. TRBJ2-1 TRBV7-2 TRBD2 CASSLGGRDYNEQFF TGTGCCAGCAGCTTAGGCGGGAGGGACTACAATGAGCAGTTCTTC
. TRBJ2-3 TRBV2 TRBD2 CASTWTSGHTDTQYF TGTGCCAGCACCTGGACTAGCGGCCACACAGATACGCAGTATTTT
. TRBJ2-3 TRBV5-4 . CASSPERAGTDTQYF TGTGCCAGCAGCCCCGAGAGGGCCGGTACAGATACGCAGTATTTT
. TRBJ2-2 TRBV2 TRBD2 CASSLLAGDTGELFF TGTGCCAGCAGCCTACTAGCGGGCGACACCGGGGAGCTGTTTTTT
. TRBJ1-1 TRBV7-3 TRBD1 CASSLDRAGTEAFF TGTGCCAGCAGCCTAGACAGGGCCGGGACTGAAGCTTTCTTT
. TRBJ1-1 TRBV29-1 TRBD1 CSVGQGSGFGRNTEAFF TGCAGCGTTGGACAGGGATCTGGGTTCGGGCGGAACACTGAAGCTTTCTTT
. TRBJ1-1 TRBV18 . CASSPGGAPTEAFF TGTGCCAGCTCACCAGGGGGGGCGCCCACTGAAGCTTTCTTT
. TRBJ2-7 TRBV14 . CASSQVSGDEQYF TGTGCCAGCAGCCAAGTGTCAGGGGACGAGCAGTACTTC